This is a list of T cell receptor beta chains from one sample in a study of identical twins. Each CDR3 protein is one row after TCRdb ran MiXCR on the 5' RACE reads. The sample consists of around 490,000 distinct CDR3 sequences, around 24% of them appearing once. These same records also appear under a second study, on yellow fever vaccine responses in identical twins.

The sequenced material came from CD4+ T cells sorted from blood. The receptors originated from a woman under 30 in good health. CDR3s include the opening cysteine and the closing phenylalanine or tryptophan. The order of the fields is D gene, clone size, V gene, J gene, CDR3 DNA, CDR3 protein. A D gene is named only where the DNA matches it firmly. Expanded clones are given a class, and other clones once, few, many or no size at all.

.	once	TRBV2	TRBJ2-1	TGTGCCAGCAGTGAAAGGATCCTTAACCTAAATGAGCAGTTCTTC	CASSERILNLNEQFF
TRBD1	.	TRBV6-1	TRBJ1-6	TGTGCCAGCAGAAAACCCCTGACAGGGACGAATTCACCCCTCCACTTT	CASRKPLTGTNSPLHF
TRBD2	few	TRBV20-1	TRBJ2-7	TGCAGTGCTGGGACTAGCGAGTCCTACGAGCAGTACTTC	CSAGTSESYEQYF
TRBD1	.	TRBV7-9	TRBJ2-7	TGTGCCAGCAGCGCCTGGGACAGGGGCAGGGAGGAGCAGTACTTC	CASSAWDRGREEQYF
.	.	TRBV5-6	TRBJ1-6	TGTGCCAGCAGCTTGGATACGGGCTATAATTCACCCCTCCACTTT	CASSLDTGYNSPLHF
.	few	TRBV20-1	TRBJ2-1	TGCAGTGCTAGATTACCCCCCCCTGAGTACAATGAGCAGTTCTTC	CSARLPPPEYNEQFF
.	.	TRBV6-5	TRBJ1-5	TGTGCCAGCAGTTCTGGACAGACGGCGCAGCCCCAGCATTTT	CASSSGQTAQPQHF
.	few	TRBV7-6	TRBJ2-7	TGTGCCAGCAGCTTAGTGGACACCTCCTACGAGCAGTACTTC	CASSLVDTSYEQYF
.	.	TRBV27	TRBJ2-1	TGTGCCAGCAGTCCCTTCGGGGGGCCCTACAATGAGCAGTTCTTC	CASSPFGGPYNEQFF
.	.	TRBV18	TRBJ1-1	TGTGCCAGCTCACCACTCCGGACGGACACTGAAGCTTTCTTT	CASSPLRTDTEAFF
.	few	TRBV25-1	TRBJ1-1	TGTGCCAGCAGTGACAGAAAGATGAACACTGAAGCTTTCTTT	CASSDRKMNTEAFF
.	.	TRBV5-4	TRBJ2-7	TGTGCCAGCAGCACGGGTCCAGGAGGGGGCTACGAGCAGTACTTC	CASSTGPGGGYEQYF
TRBD2	few	TRBV2	TRBJ2-1	TGTGCCACCGATAGCGGGAGGGTTGTGACTGAGCAGTTCTTC	CATDSGRVVTEQFF
TRBD1	few	TRBV4-1	TRBJ2-3	TGCGCCAGCAGCCAGAAAGGGGGCAGGGGAGATACGCAGTATTTT	CASSQKGGRGDTQYF
.	.	TRBV20-1	TRBJ2-2	TGCAGTGCTAGAGCCAGGAGCACCGGGGAGCTGTTTTTT	CSARARSTGELFF
.	few	TRBV12-5	TRBJ2-3	TGTGCTAGTGGAGGACAGGCGGGGAGCACAGATACGCAGTATTTT	CASGGQAGSTDTQYF
.	many	TRBV5-1	TRBJ1-2	TGCGCCAGCAGCTTGGAAGGGAGTGGCTACACCTTC	CASSLEGSGYTF
.	.	TRBV5-6	TRBJ1-1	TGTGCCAGCAGCATTGGGACACTCCTTGCAGCTTTCTTT	CASSIGTLLAAFF
TRBD2	.	TRBV20-1	TRBJ2-4	TGCAGTGCTAGAGAGTCTAGCGGGGGAGCCAAAAACATTCAGTACTTC	CSARESSGGAKNIQYF
.	.	TRBV20-1	TRBJ2-1	TGCAGTGCTAGCTACCGGGACGCTTGGAATGAGCAGTTCTTC	CSASYRDAWNEQFF
.	.	TRBV5-1	TRBJ1-1	TGCGCCAGCAGCTTGGAGTCGACAGTAAACACTGAAGCTTTCTTT	CASSLESTVNTEAFF
.	few	TRBV19	TRBJ1-5	TGTGCCAGTAGTCCCCTTGAGCCTCAGCCCCAGCATTTT	CASSPLEPQPQHF
.	.	TRBV5-1	TRBJ2-1	TGCGCCAGCAGCGCCGGGGGTAGGGAGATTGGGGAGCAGTTCTTC	CASSAGGREIGEQFF
TRBD1	.	TRBV5-1	TRBJ2-7	TGCGCCAGTAGCTGGGACAGGGCGTCCTACGAGCAGTACTTC	CASSWDRASYEQYF
TRBD2	few	TRBV15	TRBJ2-7	TGTGCCACCAGCAGAGATGCAGGGACTACGGTTAGCGGGAGGGCCCTGTCCTACGAGCAGTACTTC	CATSRDAGTTVSGRALSYEQYF
TRBD2	.	TRBV12-3/TRBV12-4	TRBJ2-3	TGTGCCAGCAGTTTGACGGGGGGGCCATCGAATACGCAGTATTTT	CASSLTGGPSNTQYF
TRBD1	.	TRBV3-1	TRBJ2-5	TGTGCCAGCAGCCAAGGGGACAGGGTTCCAGAGACCCAGTACTTC	CASSQGDRVPETQYF
TRBD2	.	TRBV29-1	TRBJ2-5	TGCAGCGGGGGGAGGATTAGCGGGACCCAAGAGACCCAGTACTTC	CSGGRISGTQETQYF
TRBD1	many	TRBV3-1	TRBJ2-2	TGTGCCAGCGGTCAGGGACAGACGAACACCGGGGAGCTGTTTTTT	CASGQGQTNTGELFF
.	few	TRBV15	TRBJ2-1	TGTGCCACCAGCAGAGAGGGTTACTCCTACAATGAGCAGTTCTTC	CATSREGYSYNEQFF
TRBD1	.	TRBV11-1	TRBJ2-7	TGTGCCAGCAGCCCCGCCGGGACAGGGGCCTACGAGCAGTACTTC	CASSPAGTGAYEQYF